This is a list of T cell receptor beta chains from one sample in a study of T cells in localized non-small cell lung cancer. TCRdb's table, derived via immunoSEQ multiplex PCR, lists solely in-frame clones and lacks some. The sample contains more than 2,500 clones, approximately 30% of which appear only once. The sequencing here drew on normal lung tissue next to the tumor, taken before any cancer treatment. These receptors were taken from a female donor at least 60 years old with stage I squamous cell lung carcinoma. Each CDR3 is given with its conserved first and last residue. D genes are given only for firm matches. Size is stated for part of the rows, as once, few or many counts, or as a class when the clone is expanded.

>TRBJ2-1|-|TRBV11-3|-
TGTGCCAGCAGCTGGGAGACGAACTACAATGAGCAGTTCTTC
CASSWETNYNEQFF
>TRBJ2-1|-|TRBV28|-
TGTGCCAGCAGTTTGCTAGCACGTGAGCAGTTCTTC
CASSLLAREQFF
>TRBJ2-4|-|TRBV23-1|-
TGCGCCAGCAGTCAAGCGACGGGGGCAGGGAACATTCAGTACTTC
CASSQATGAGNIQYF
>TRBJ2-7|TRBD2|TRBV6-8|-
TGTGCCAGCAGGCCGGGACTAGCGGGAAACTGGGAGCAGTACTTC
CASRPGLAGNWEQYF
>TRBJ1-2|TRBD1|TRBV2|-
TGTGCCAGCAGTGGACAGGGGGGCGGCTACACCTTC
CASSGQGGGYTF
>TRBJ1-2|-|TRBV11-3|few
TGTGCCAGCAGCTTCCTTACCAATCTCGGAAAGACCTATGGCTACACCTTC
CASSFLTNLGKTYGYTF
>TRBJ2-7|TRBD2|TRBV5-1|-
TGCGCCAGCAGCTTGGACCTAGCGGGTCGGCTGGGCGAGCAGTACTTC
CASSLDLAGRLGEQYF
>TRBJ2-5|TRBD1|TRBV19|few
TGTGCCAGTACCACAGGGACAGGGGGCCAGGGGACCCAGTACTTC
CASTTGTGGQGTQYF
>TRBJ2-1|TRBD2|TRBV6-8|-
TGTGCCAGCAGTGACGCAGCGGGAGGAGGCAATGAGCAGTTCTTC
CASSDAAGGGNEQFF
>TRBJ1-5|-|TRBV4-1|-
TGCGCCAGCAGCCAAGATAGAGAGGGTACTCAGCCCCAGCATTTT
CASSQDREGTQPQHF
>TRBJ2-1|-|TRBV6-8|-
TGTGCCAGCACCCTTTACAGCGGAAGCTCCTACAATGAGCAGTTCTTC
CASTLYSGSSYNEQFF
>TRBJ2-3|-|TRBV19|-
TGTGCCAGTAGTATTACGGGAGAGTCAGATACGCAGTATTTT
CASSITGESDTQYF
>TRBJ1-1|-|TRBV19|-
TGTGCCAGTTCTAACAGCCGAACTGAAGCTTTCTTT
CASSNSRTEAFF
>TRBJ1-2|-|TRBV1|-
TGCACCAGCAGCCCAGACCTGGCCCCAAACTATGGCTACACCTTC
CTSSPDLAPNYGYTF
>TRBJ2-1|TRBD2|TRBV19|-
TGTGCCAGTAGTCCCTTTCGACCGGGACTAGCGGGAGTGTTCCCCGGGAGTGAGCAGTTCTTC
CASSPFRPGLAGVFPGSEQFF
>TRBJ2-7|-|TRBV6-8|-
TGTGCCAGCAGCTACCACCTCAGCGGACCAGAAACCTACGAGCAGTACTTC
CASSYHLSGPETYEQYF
>TRBJ2-1|TRBD2|TRBV19|large
TGTGCCAGTAGTATAGGACTAGCGGGAGGGTACAATGAGCAGTTCTTC
CASSIGLAGGYNEQFF
>TRBJ2-6|TRBD1|TRBV19|few
TGTGCCAGTAGGTGGACAGGAGGAGTCAACGTCCTGACTTTC
CASRWTGGVNVLTF
>TRBJ2-6|-|TRBV19|-
TGTGCCAGTAGTATGCGTAACTCTGGGGCCAACGTCCTGACTTTC
CASSMRNSGANVLTF
>TRBJ2-7|-|TRBV30|-
TGTGCCTGGAGACCAAGGCTAGCCCTCGAGCAGTACTTC
CAWRPRLALEQYF
>TRBJ1-2|-|TRBV19|few
TGTGCCAGTAGACAGGGCGGCGGCTATGGCTACACCTTC
CASRQGGGYGYTF
>TRBJ2-1|TRBD1|TRBV14|-
TGTGCCAGCAGCCGCTTAGGACAGGGGGCTTCCTCCTACAATGAGCAGTTCTTC
CASSRLGQGASSYNEQFF
>TRBJ2-5|TRBD2|TRBV6-8|few
TGTGCTGTCTTCGCGGGAGATGGAGAGACCCAGTACTTC
CAVFAGDGETQYF
>TRBJ2-1|-|TRBV11-3|-
TGTGCCAGCAGCTTAGATCTGAGCGGCTACAATGAGCAGTTCTTC
CASSLDLSGYNEQFF
>TRBJ2-1|-|TRBV30|-
TGTGCCTGGAGTGTACCGCCTGGCCCCGGGATAGGGCGATACAATGAGCAGTTCTTC
CAWSVPPGPGIGRYNEQFF
>TRBJ2-7|TRBD2|TRBV11-3|medium-sized
TGTGCCAGCAGCTTGATGTCTAGCGGGAGGGGTTCAGAGCAGTACTTC
CASSLMSSGRGSEQYF
>TRBJ2-1|TRBD2|TRBV6-8|-
TGTGCCATCAGTGTTAGACTAGCGGGAGGCTCCGAGGGCAATGAGCAGTTCTTC
CAISVRLAGGSEGNEQFF
>TRBJ1-1|-|TRBV9|-
TGTGCCAGCAGCGGAGGCCCTGGTGAAGCTTTCTTT
CASSGGPGEAFF
>TRBJ2-1|-|TRBV11-3|-
TGTGCCAGCAGCTTAGATCGTTCTAACTACAATGAGCAGTTCTTC
CASSLDRSNYNEQFF